This TCR beta chain was recovered during a study of shared clonotypes between healthy human individuals. Study details: Each donor's CD8 memory used one plate, CD8 naive two, each CD4 subset three.

Trimming removed 0 bases from V and 4 bases from J, with 9 bases in between. Germline values: CDR1 SEHNR, CDR2 FQNEAQ (reference sequence). The CDR3 is made up of 14 amino acids. As concerns this clone: Other DNA sequences in this specimen translate into the identical CDR3.

Sequencing used immunoSEQ multiplex PCR; TCRdb keeps in-frame clones, though not all of them. This table has over 2 million clones, around 93% appearing once. The chain links TRBV7-9 to TRBJ2-5; the D is unclear. The specimen was naive CD4+ T cells from PBMCs. Subset described: CD45RA+ positively selected. The clonotype was recovered from a man younger than 35 in good health. Some clones in this sample may be carry-over from other donors' samples. The CDR3 reads CASSLASGSETQYF. Here the CDR3 DNA reads TGTGCCAGCAGCTTAGCGAGTGGTTCAGAGACCCAGTACTTC.